The TCR beta chain described here comes from a study of metastatic and nonmetastatic thyroid tumors. Study in general: Patients with malignant and benign thyroid disease provided blood and tumor or nodule tissue, whose repertoires were compared.

Germline V gives CDR1 MDHEN, CDR2 SYDVKM. The CDR3 length is 18 residues. V gave up 6 bases and J gave up 0 bases; unmatched junction bases: 12. Each patient went into thyroid surgery without having received any treatment. This clone was detected only a few times. TCRdb reanalyzed the PCR reads via MiXCR. Here the sample spans some 29,000 clones, roughly 4% being singletons. V usage is TRBV28 and J usage is TRBJ2-3, with 10 bases aligning to TRBD2. The TCR originated in a male donor with papillary thyroid cancer or a benign thyroid nodule (not recorded which). Some clones in this sample may be carry-over from other donors' samples. The sample consisted of blood. The CDR3, as DNA: TGTGCCAGCAGAAAACCGATCCTAGCGGGAGTTAGCACAGATACGCAGTATTTT. Its protein is CASRKPILAGVSTDTQYF. The full variable domain, completed using reference TRBV28 and TRBJ2-3, is DVKVTQSSRYLVKRTGEKVFLECVQDMDHENMFWYRQDPGLGLRLIYFSYDVKMKEKGDIPEGYSVSREKKERFSLILESASTNQTSMYLCASRKPILAGVSTDTQYFGPGTRLTVL.